The entry below describes one TCR beta chain. Its target is unknown. These data belong to a study of cytomegalovirus exposure and HLA in healthy donors. Study findings and constraints: Exclusion as indistinguishable affected some V segments, including TRBV6-2 and TRBV6-3.

Germline assignment: CDR1 SGHRS and CDR2 YFSETQ. This CDR3 has 17 amino acids. V was pared by 4 bases and J by 4 bases, with 8 bases of the junction left unmatched. The PCR contained 60 Vbeta and 13 Jbeta primers. The method was immunoSEQ multiplex PCR; TCRdb's version includes in-frame clones alone and lacks a portion of them. The sample holds some 200,000 clones, approximately 78% seen once. Input material: PBMCs. This sequence originates from a woman between 18 and 29 years old in good health and CMV-seronegative. The V and J genes are TRBV5-1 and TRBJ2-3, with 14 bases identical to TRBD2. The DNA of the CDR3 is TGCGCCAGCAGCCCACCGACTAGCGGGGGGGCCTCAGATACGCAGTATTTT. The encoded protein is CASSPPTSGGASDTQYF. Looking up the rest from reference TRBV5-1 and TRBJ2-3 gives the full variable domain: KAGVTQTPRYLIKTRGQQVTLSCSPISGHRSVSWYQQTPGQGLQFLFEYFSETQRNKGNFPGRFSGRQFSNSRSEMNVSTLELGDSALYLCASSPPTSGGASDTQYFGPGTRLTVL.